The present TCR beta chain was sequenced within a study of human T cells and chemical hapten exposure. Trimming took off 1 base at V and 5 bases at J, with 14 bases between the two ends. The germline CDR1 and CDR2 sequences are SGHVS and FNYEAQ. The CDR3 has 15 residues. It was the library that attached unique molecular identifiers to individual cDNA molecules. In TCRdb, the RACE reads were re-called with MiXCR into one record per CDR3 protein. Of a few hundred thousand distinct CDR3 sequences listed, around 9.3% are singletons. Sample time point: pre-sensitization, week 0. As for treatment: therapeutic diphenylcyclopropenone sensitization with weekly scalp DPC. General observations from the study: TCRs above 1 in 1000 frequency stayed constant with DPC sensitization.

With respect to this clonotype: The antigen is not known.

The clonotype comes from a woman in her thirties or forties with alopecia areata. Some clones in this sample may be carry-over from other donors' samples. The chain joins TRBV7-6 to TRBJ2-5, with D possibly called TRBD1 or TRBD2 (6 bases each). The sample consisted of whole blood, taken in connection with sensitization to the hapten diphenylcyclopropenone (DPC). The CDR3 loop is CASSLVGGPRETQYF. The CDR3 DNA sequence: TGTGCCAGCAGCTTAGTTGGGGGGCCACGTGAGACCCAGTACTTC. Combining the CDR3 with reference TRBV7-6 and TRBJ2-5 gives the whole variable domain GAGVSQSPRYKVTKRGQDVALRCDPISGHVSLYWYRQALGQGPEFLTYFNYEAQQDKSGLPNDRFSAERPEGSISTLTIQRTEQRDSAMYRCASSLVGGPRETQYFGPGTRLLVL.